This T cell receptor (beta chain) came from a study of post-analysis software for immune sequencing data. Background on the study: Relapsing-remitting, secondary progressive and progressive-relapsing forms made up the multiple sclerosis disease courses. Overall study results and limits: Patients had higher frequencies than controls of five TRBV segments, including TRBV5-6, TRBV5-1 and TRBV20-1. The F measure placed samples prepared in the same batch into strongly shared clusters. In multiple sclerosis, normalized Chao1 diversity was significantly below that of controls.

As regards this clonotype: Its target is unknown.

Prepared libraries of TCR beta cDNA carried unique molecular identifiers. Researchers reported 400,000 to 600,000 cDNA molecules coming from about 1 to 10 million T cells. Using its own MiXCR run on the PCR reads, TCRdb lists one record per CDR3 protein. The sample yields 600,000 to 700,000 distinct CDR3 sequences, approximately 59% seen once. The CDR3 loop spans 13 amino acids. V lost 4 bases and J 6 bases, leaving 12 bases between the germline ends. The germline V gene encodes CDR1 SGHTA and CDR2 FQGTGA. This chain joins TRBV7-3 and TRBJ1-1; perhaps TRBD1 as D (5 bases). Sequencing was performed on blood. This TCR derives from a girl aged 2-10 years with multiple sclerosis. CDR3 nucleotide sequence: TGTGCCAGCAGCTCCCCCGGGGCTCCTGAAGCTTTCTTT. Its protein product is CASSSPGAPEAFF.